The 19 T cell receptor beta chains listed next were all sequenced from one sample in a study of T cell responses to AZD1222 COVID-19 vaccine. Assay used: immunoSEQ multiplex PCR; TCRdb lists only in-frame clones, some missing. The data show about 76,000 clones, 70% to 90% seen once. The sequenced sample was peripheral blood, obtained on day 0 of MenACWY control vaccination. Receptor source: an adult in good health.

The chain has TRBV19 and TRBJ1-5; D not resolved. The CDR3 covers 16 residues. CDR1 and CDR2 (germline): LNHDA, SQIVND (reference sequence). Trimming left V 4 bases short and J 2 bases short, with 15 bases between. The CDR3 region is CASSTDHLLGNQPQHF. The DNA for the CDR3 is TGTGCCAGTAGTACAGACCATCTTTTGGGCAATCAGCCCCAGCATTTT. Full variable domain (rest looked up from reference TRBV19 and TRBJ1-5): DGGITQSPKYLFRKEGQNVTLSCEQNLNHDAMYWYRQDPGQGLRLIYYSQIVNDFQKGDIAEGYSVSREKKESFPLTVTSAQKNPTAFYLCASSTDHLLGNQPQHFGDGTRLSIL.

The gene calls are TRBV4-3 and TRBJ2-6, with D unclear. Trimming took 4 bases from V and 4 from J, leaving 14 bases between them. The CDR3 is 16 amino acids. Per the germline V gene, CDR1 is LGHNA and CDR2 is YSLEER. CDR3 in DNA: TGCGCCAGCAGCCGCCTCCCCGCGGCGGGGGCCAACGTCCTGACTTTC. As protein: CASSRLPAAGANVLTF.

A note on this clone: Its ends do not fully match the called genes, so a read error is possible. Here the CDR3 reads CASNLGGGRFHF. CDR3 sequence (DNA): TGTGCCAGTAACCTAGGAGGCGGGAGGTTCCACTTC. The rearrangement joins TRBV12-3 or TRBV12-4 to TRBJ2-5; 8 positions agree with TRBD2. CDR3 size: 12 residues.

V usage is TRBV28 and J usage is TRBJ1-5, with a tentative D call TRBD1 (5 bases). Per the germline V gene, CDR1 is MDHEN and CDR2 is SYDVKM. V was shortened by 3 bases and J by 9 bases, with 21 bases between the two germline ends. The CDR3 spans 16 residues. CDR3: CASSFPTGGGSGPQHF. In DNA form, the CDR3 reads TGTGCCAGCAGTTTCCCCACCGGGGGGGGGTCTGGGCCCCAGCATTTT.

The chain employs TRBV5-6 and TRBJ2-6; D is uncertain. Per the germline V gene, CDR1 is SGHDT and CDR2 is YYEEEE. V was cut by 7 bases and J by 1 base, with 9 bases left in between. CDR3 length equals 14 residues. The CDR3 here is CASGKYSGANVLTF. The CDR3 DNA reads TGTGCCAGCGGGAAGTATTCTGGGGCCAACGTCCTGACTTTC.

Written as DNA, the CDR3 is TGTGCCAGCAGCCAAGGAGTGGTCAGGGCTGGAAACACCATATATTTT. Residues: CASSQGVVRAGNTIYF. The chain joins TRBV4-2 to TRBJ1-3; perhaps TRBD1 as D (5 bases). The CDR3 runs to 16 residues. Germline V gives CDR1 LGHNA, CDR2 YNFKEQ. V dropped 1 base and J dropped 2 bases, with 12 bases sitting between them.

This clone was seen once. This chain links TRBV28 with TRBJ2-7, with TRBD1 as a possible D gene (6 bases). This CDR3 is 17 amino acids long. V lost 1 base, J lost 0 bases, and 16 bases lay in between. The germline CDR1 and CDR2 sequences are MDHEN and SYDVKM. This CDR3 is CASSLLYRDTNSYEQYF. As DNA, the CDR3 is TGTGCCAGCAGTTTATTATATCGGGACACCAACTCCTACGAGCAGTACTTC.

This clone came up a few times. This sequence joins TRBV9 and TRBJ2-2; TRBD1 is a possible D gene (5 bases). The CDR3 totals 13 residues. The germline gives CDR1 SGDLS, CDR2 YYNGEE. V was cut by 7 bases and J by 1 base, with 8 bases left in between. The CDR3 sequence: CASGQGNTGELFF. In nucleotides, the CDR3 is TGTGCCAGCGGGCAGGGGAACACCGGGGAGCTGTTTTTT.

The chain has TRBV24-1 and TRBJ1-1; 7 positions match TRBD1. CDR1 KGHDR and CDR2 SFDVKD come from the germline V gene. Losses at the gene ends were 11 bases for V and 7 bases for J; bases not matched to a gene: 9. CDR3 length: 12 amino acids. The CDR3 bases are TGTGCCATCATACAGGGGTATATTGAAGCTTTCTTT. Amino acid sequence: CAIIQGYIEAFF.

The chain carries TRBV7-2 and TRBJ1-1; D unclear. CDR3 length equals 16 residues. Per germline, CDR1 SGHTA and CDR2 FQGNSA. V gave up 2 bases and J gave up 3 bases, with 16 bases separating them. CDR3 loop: CASSLSLSGPYTEAFF. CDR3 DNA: TGTGCCAGCAGCTTAAGTCTCAGTGGGCCTTACACTGAAGCTTTCTTT.

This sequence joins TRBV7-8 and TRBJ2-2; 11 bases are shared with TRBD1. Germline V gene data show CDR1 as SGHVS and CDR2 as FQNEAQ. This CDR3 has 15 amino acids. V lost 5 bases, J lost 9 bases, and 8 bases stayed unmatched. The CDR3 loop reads CASSPGTGGLRELFF. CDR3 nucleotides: TGTGCCAGCAGCCCCGGGACAGGGGGTCTCCGGGAGCTGTTTTTT.

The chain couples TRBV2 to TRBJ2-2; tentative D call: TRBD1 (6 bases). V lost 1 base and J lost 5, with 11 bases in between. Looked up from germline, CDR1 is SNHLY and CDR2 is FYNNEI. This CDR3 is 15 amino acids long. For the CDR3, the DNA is TGTGCCAGCAGTGAAGGGACAGTGCGGACCGGGGAGCTGTTTTTT. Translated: CASSEGTVRTGELFF.

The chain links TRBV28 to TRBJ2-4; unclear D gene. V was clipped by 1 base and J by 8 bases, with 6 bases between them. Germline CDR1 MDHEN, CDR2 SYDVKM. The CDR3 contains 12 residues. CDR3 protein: CASSLSVDIQYF. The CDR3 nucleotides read TGTGCCAGCAGTTTATCGGTGGACATTCAGTACTTC.

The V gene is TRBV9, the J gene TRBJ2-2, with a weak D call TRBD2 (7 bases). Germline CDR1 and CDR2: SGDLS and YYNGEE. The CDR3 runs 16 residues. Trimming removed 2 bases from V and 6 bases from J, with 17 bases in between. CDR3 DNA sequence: TGTGCCAGCAGCGTTACCTTTGGGGGGGCCCCCGGGGAGCTGTTTTTT. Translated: CASSVTFGGAPGELFF.

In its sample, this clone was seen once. The CDR3 sequence is CAISTGAYEQYF. The CDR3 DNA reads TGTGCCATCAGTACGGGGGCCTACGAGCAGTACTTC. The rearrangement uses TRBV10-3 and TRBJ2-7, with D maybe TRBD2 (6 bases). CDR1 and CDR2 (germline): ENHRY, SYGVKD. The V gene lost 5 bases and the J gene lost 2 bases, with 7 bases spanning the gap. This CDR3 spans 12 amino acids.

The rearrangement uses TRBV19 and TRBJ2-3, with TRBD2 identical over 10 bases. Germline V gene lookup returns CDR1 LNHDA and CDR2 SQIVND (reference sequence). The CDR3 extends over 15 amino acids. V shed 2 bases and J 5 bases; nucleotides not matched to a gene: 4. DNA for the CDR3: TGTGCCAGTAGTATAATAGCGGGAGGAGGAGATACGCAGTATTTT. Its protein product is CASSIIAGGGDTQYF.

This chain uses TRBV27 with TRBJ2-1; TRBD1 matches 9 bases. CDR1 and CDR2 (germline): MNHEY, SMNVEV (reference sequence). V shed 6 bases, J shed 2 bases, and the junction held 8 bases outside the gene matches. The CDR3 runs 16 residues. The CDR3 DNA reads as TGTGCCAGCAGCCCACAGGGGGCAAGGACCTACAATGAGCAGTTCTTC. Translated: CASSPQGARTYNEQFF.

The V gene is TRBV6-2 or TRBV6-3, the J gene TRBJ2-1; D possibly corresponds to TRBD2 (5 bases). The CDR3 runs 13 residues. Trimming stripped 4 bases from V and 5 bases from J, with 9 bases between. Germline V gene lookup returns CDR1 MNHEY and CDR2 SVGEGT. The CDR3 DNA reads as TGTGCCAGCAGTTCCGGGGTCGACAATGAGCAGTTCTTC. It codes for CASSSGVDNEQFF.

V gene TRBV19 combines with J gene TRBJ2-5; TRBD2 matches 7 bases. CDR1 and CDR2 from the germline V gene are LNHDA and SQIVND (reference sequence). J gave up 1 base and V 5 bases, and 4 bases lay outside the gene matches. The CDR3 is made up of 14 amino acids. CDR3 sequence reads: CASSPREVQETQYF. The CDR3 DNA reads TGTGCCAGTAGTCCCCGGGAGGTCCAAGAGACCCAGTACTTC.